Listed below are T cell receptor beta chains from one sample, sequenced in a study of identical twins. One entry per CDR3 protein, called by TCRdb with MiXCR from the 5' RACE reads. This table has 1,800,000 or so distinct CDR3 sequences, 32% appearing once. The sequencing input was cord blood. The receptors originated from a newborn girl in good health. CDR3s include the opening cysteine and the closing phenylalanine or tryptophan. Fields, in order: clone size, V gene, D gene, J gene, CDR3 protein, CDR3 DNA. D genes are given only for firm matches. Expanded clones are given a class, and other clones once, few, many or no size at all.

abundance: few; v_gene: TRBV24-1; d_gene: TRBD1; j_gene: TRBJ2-1; CDR3aa: CATSDPRDRAYNEQFF; CDR3nt: TGTGCCACCAGTGATCCCCGGGACAGGGCCTACAATGAGCAGTTCTTC
abundance: once; v_gene: TRBV6-6; d_gene: TRBD1; j_gene: TRBJ1-1; CDR3aa: CASKKQGDTEAFF; CDR3nt: TGTGCCAGCAAAAAACAGGGGGACACTGAAGCTTTCTTT
abundance: few; v_gene: TRBV29-1; d_gene: -; j_gene: TRBJ1-4; CDR3aa: CSVLGPGEKLFF; CDR3nt: TGCAGCGTTCTGGGGCCGGGAGAAAAACTGTTTTTT
abundance: -; v_gene: TRBV7-2; d_gene: -; j_gene: TRBJ2-5; CDR3aa: CASSLRTERRQYF; CDR3nt: TGTGCCAGCAGCTTAAGAACGGAGAGGCGCCAGTACTTC
abundance: -; v_gene: TRBV29-1; d_gene: -; j_gene: TRBJ1-2; CDR3aa: CSGLRGARGYTF; CDR3nt: TGCAGCGGCCTCCGGGGGGCGAGAGGCTACACCTTC
abundance: few; v_gene: TRBV27; d_gene: -; j_gene: TRBJ2-1; CDR3aa: CASSLILARVDEQFF; CDR3nt: TGTGCCAGCAGTTTAATCCTAGCTCGGGTCGATGAGCAGTTCTTC
abundance: -; v_gene: TRBV6-1; d_gene: -; j_gene: TRBJ2-1; CDR3aa: CASKDTGRNNVQFF; CDR3nt: TGTGCCAGCAAAGATACAGGTCGGAACAATGTGCAGTTCTTC
abundance: many; v_gene: TRBV5-1; d_gene: -; j_gene: TRBJ2-1; CDR3aa: CASSFGSRNNEQFF; CDR3nt: TGCGCCAGCAGCTTTGGGTCTCGAAACAATGAGCAGTTCTTC
abundance: -; v_gene: TRBV12-3/TRBV12-4; d_gene: TRBD1; j_gene: TRBJ2-7; CDR3aa: CASSRRQGAINEQYF; CDR3nt: TGTGCCAGCAGTCGACGACAGGGGGCGATCAATGAGCAGTACTTC
abundance: many; v_gene: TRBV29-1; d_gene: -; j_gene: TRBJ2-7; CDR3aa: CSVGLGRYEQYF; CDR3nt: TGCAGCGTTGGACTAGGCCGCTACGAGCAGTACTTC
abundance: few; v_gene: TRBV14; d_gene: -; j_gene: TRBJ2-1; CDR3aa: CASRPQGLNEQFF; CDR3nt: TGTGCCAGCAGGCCCCAGGGGTTGAATGAGCAGTTCTTC
abundance: -; v_gene: TRBV2; d_gene: -; j_gene: TRBJ2-7; CDR3aa: CASSELRTNYEQYF; CDR3nt: TGTGCCAGCAGTGAACTTAGGACAAACTACGAGCAGTACTTC
abundance: few; v_gene: TRBV3-1; d_gene: TRBD1; j_gene: TRBJ2-7; CDR3aa: CASSEGQGWRYEQYF; CDR3nt: TGTGCCAGCAGTGAGGGACAGGGTTGGCGCTACGAGCAGTACTTC